This T cell receptor beta chain came from a study of cytomegalovirus exposure and HLA in healthy donors. Amplification used 60 Vbeta primers and 13 Jbeta primers. TCRdb's copy holds only in-frame clones and misses some; the assay was immunoSEQ multiplex PCR. Of about 110,000 clones listed, roughly 85% are singletons. V was trimmed by 7 bases and J by 8 bases, leaving 26 bases between them. Per the germline V gene, CDR1 is MNHNY and CDR2 is SVGAGI (reference sequence). The CDR3 runs 16 residues. This clone was seen only a few times. The chain carries TRBV6-6 and TRBJ1-2; the D is unclear. Sequences were obtained from PBMCs. The receptor comes from a woman in her 40s in good health and CMV-seronegative. The CDR3 sequence: CASTPLTVRERRGYTF. The CDR3 DNA reads TGTGCCAGCACCCCCCTCACAGTCAGAGAAAGGAGGGGCTACACCTTC.